This T cell receptor (beta chain) was identified in a study of cytomegalovirus exposure and HLA in healthy donors (dated by TCRdb to about 2017). Broadly, across the study: An earlier analysis of several hundred of the donors reported roughly 300 Gb of sequence data and some 100 million unique TCR beta sequences from 150 million to 200 million T cells. An early release that covered several hundred HLA-typed donors contained 250 to 350 gigabases of sequencing data and tens of millions of unique TCR sequences. The genetic ancestry cluster associated with self-reported Caucasian donors included roughly four fifths of the roughly 400 genotyped donors. The study aimed to test whether cataloging public T cell receptors could reveal signatures of past pathogen exposure. The study used immunosequencing to profile the T cell repertoires of about 670 subjects and linked those repertoires to cytomegalovirus serostatus. A separate validation cohort of 100 to 150 different subjects was used in addition to the roughly 700-subject first cohort. The study combined high-throughput TCR immunosequencing, statistical association of individual TCRs with disease status, and machine learning to predict cytomegalovirus infection status. In a later analysis, previously published TCR beta repertoires from about 640 donors were re-analyzed and high-resolution HLA genotyping was added so that TCR occurrence patterns could be studied. Rather than using new phenotypic data, the later analysis identified candidate immune exposures from TCR beta sequences and from how often those sequences occurred across donors. An earlier analysis of 500 to 650 of the donors applied high-throughput TCR beta sequencing to assess whether each TCR beta V gene segment acted as functional or pseudogenic. Donor age, sex, ethnicity and CMV serostatus were collected together with the repertoire data. Genome-wide SNP genotypes for about 65% of the roughly 670 donors were used in a later genetic analysis, which treated that subset as a discovery cohort. Every discovery cohort repertoire had been produced on one sequencing platform. HLA typing included class I and class II loci at four-digit resolution. The number of typed donors differed by locus: about 620-640 for A, B, C, DRB1 and DQB1; approximately 520 for DQA1; 606 for DPA1; and roughly 450 for DPB1. Because of strong linkage in the cohort, 4 to 6 DR-DQ haplotypes were treated as single units for association and clustering. On average, over 200,000 unique TCR beta nucleotide sequences were sequenced per donor among about 400 genotyped donors of the cohort, with 15% to 20% of those sequences being non-productive. Results and caveats for the whole study, not just this receptor: A later analysis associated 16,951 TCR beta sequences with specific HLA alleles at a false discovery rate of 0.05. Linkage disequilibrium might explain the correlated functional status among segregating V segments, but an unknown experimental factor could not be excluded. Because HLA typing was missing for some donors at each locus, association tests included only the typed subset. In this cohort, only TCR beta chains were sequenced, and detectable features were limited by the absence of alpha or paired-chain data. For the cohort, immune exposure information was limited to CMV serostatus. A cluster of highly shared sequence variants was judged likely to represent a technical artifact of the sequencing pipeline. A further reported finding was that TCR beta sequences accurately predicted the HLA-A and HLA-B alleles for most subjects in the first cohort. Compared with the approximately 710-donor mean, donors in an Asian-associated ancestry cluster had fewer N-insertions in productive TCRs, according to a later genetic analysis. A later analysis found that TCR association rates varied across HLA loci, with DRB1 alleles showing the most associated TCRs and HLA-C alleles the fewest. The study gave a list of 150 to 200 TCR beta chains associated with cytomegalovirus. Across donors, most TCR sequences were observed very rarely, whereas some public TCRs were present in many individuals. An earlier analysis of several hundred of the donors showed that most TCR beta V segments appeared in productive rearrangements either about 90% or about 30% of the time, which broadly matched IMGT annotations. The classifier was reported to diagnose cytomegalovirus status with high specificity and sensitivity in both the original cohort and the validation cohort. In a later analysis, HLA-associated TCR beta chains showed more clonal expansion and lower generation probabilities than non-associated chains that were equally common. In a later analysis, several top co-occurrence clusters were reported to appear linked to parvovirus B19, influenza, CMV and Epstein-Barr virus. In vitro tests confirmed that a few of the cytomegalovirus-associated TCR beta chains recognize cytomegalovirus antigens. Because counts were too low, around 18 rarely observed V segments, including chromosome 9 orphons, were left out of the earlier analysis of 500 to 650 of the donors. The presence/absence analyses assumed that sequencing depth was roughly uniform across donors, and that assumption may not be true. A later analysis found that most CMV-associated TCR beta chains appeared HLA-restricted, with HLA associations seemingly driven largely by CMV exposure. A later genetic analysis associated a missense DCLRE1C variant with V-gene and J-gene trimming of TCR beta chains, and an independent cohort replicated the association. When HLA alleles, especially DR and DQ, strongly co-occurred, attributing TCR associations to individual alleles was difficult. According to the authors, the approach could potentially be generalized to other disease states and immunological phenotypes. Because the 87-base-pair reads could not distinguish some IMGT-functional V segments, including TRBV6-2 and TRBV6-3, those segments were excluded.

In total, more than 500 healthy bone marrow donors made up the cohort. Cohort members were all nominally healthy when sampled, although unrecorded immune exposures were likely present. The donor tested CMV seropositive and was one of the 289 seropositive cohort members. A peripheral blood sample was provided by each donor, and peripheral blood mononuclear cells were used for TCR beta sequencing. The Qiagen DNeasy Blood Extraction Kit was used to extract genomic DNA from the blood cell samples. A note on this clone: Its antigen is currently not known. No clone much larger than this one lies a single base away; base qualities are absent.

CDR3 length: 15 amino acids, cysteine to phenylalanine. The read is trimmed to its CDR3 DNA, 45 bases read in frame from base 1. V is pruned by 3 bases and J by 2 bases, leaving 4 bases of the junction without a gene match. In the germline V gene (reference sequence), CDR1 corresponds to MNHEY and CDR2 to SMNVEV. Library preparation used the immunoSEQ multiplex PCR assay. A mixture of 60 forward primers for TCR Vbeta segments and 13 reverse primers for TCR Jbeta segments was used in the multiplex PCR. A multiplex PCR assay on genomic DNA amplified the CDR3 region of rearranged TCR beta genes. On the Illumina HiSeq System, the amplified TCR beta libraries were sequenced as 87-base-pair reads. The published analysis was carried out like this. Across the 666 repertoires, a later analysis counted approximately 75 million unique TCR beta chains, roughly 11 million of which were shared by at least two donors. To remove PCR and sequencing errors, raw reads were error-corrected and collapsed into unique sequences using a nearest-neighbor algorithm that merged closely related sequences. CDR3 sequences were aligned to IMGT reference sequences to assign V, D and J gene segments. For a sequence to be retained, at least a six-nucleotide match to both a V gene segment and a J gene segment was required. Rearrangements were classified as productive when the CDR3 lacked stop codons and remained in frame with V and J, and all other rearrangements were classified as non-productive. CDR3 was defined by IMGT convention, running from the second conserved V-encoded cysteine to the conserved J-encoded phenylalanine. Sequences without an unambiguous match to a single V gene segment were excluded from the earlier analysis of almost 600 of the donors. In an earlier analysis of approximately 500 of the donors, a V segment was called functional when productive rearrangements were above 56.7%, and segregating when the standard deviation between donors exceeded 5%. A statistical classification framework was built for diagnosing cytomegalovirus status from the catalog of TCR beta chain sequences. V and J gene assignment, in a later analysis, came from comparing TCR nucleotide sequences with IMGT/GENE-DB human TR gene sequences. The TCRdist pipeline was used in a later analysis to assign CDR3 sequences and most-parsimonious VDJ recombination scenarios. A later analysis defined each TCR beta chain by its CDR3 amino acid sequence plus V-gene family, and excluded reads lacking a unique V-gene family. In a later analysis, 500 to 700 highly shared, low-generation-probability nucleotide sequences were removed to address suspected cross-contamination and a sequencing artifact. In a later analysis, a clonal expansion index was calculated for each public chain from normalized within-repertoire ranks of inferred template counts. In a later analysis, generation probabilities were computed using a VDJ recombination model fitted to out-of-frame rearrangements, and the results were checked against IGoR. Hypergeometric tests were used in a later analysis to score TCR-TCR, TCR-HLA and TCR-CMV co-occurrence, with a repertoire-size bias correction applied to the TCR pairs. In a later analysis, false discovery rates were estimated by permuting HLA or CMV assignments 20 times. A later analysis grouped co-occurring TCRs with DBSCAN, adding TCRdist sequence similarity when clustering within HLA-allele-positive subsets. Co-occurrence clustering excluded repertoires with fewer than 30,000 or more than 120,000 public chains, plus five with anomalous nucleotide sharing. As stored in TCRdb, this immuneACCESS dataset retains in-frame rearrangements with V and J assigned. A fraction of the clones does not appear; measured against another copy, unresolved V genes explain less than half of the discrepancy, and the remainder lacks a known reason. V and J calls and clone size come straight from that table; D and trimming were deduced from the DNA. For this sample there are about 160,000 clones; 84% appear just once. The top ten hold around 6.6% of the sample.

The sequence is built from TRBV27 and TRBJ2-3; TRBD2 aligns with 8 central bases. Sample: PBMCs. This TCR was sampled from a man between 50 and 59 years old in good health and CMV-seropositive. CDR3 loop: CASSFLAGDTDTQYF. The bases read TGTGCCAGCAGTTTCCTAGCGGGCGACACAGATACGCAGTATTTT.